This entry concerns a single T cell receptor (beta chain). This sample was included in a study of blood T cell repertoires in COVID-19. At the level of the study: Samples of COVID-19 (acute and convalescent) were obtained from the United States, Italy and Spain. Nucleic acid was either cDNA or gDNA, and it came from T cells, B-cell-depleted T cells, or PBMCs.

Original data processing: Quantification of nucleated cells was approximated via reference gene primer amplification. TCRdb keeps only in-frame clones here, not all; method: immunoSEQ multiplex PCR. D and trimming were read from the DNA, whereas the V and J calls and clone size are those reported in that table. Among approximately 290,000 clones, about nine tenths were seen once, and the ten largest hold approximately 2%. V shed 4 bases, J shed 14 bases, and the junction held 11 bases outside the gene matches. The CDR3 is 14 amino acids. Germline loops: CDR1 SQVTM, CDR2 ANQGSEA. The sample comprised peripheral blood. The gene calls are TRBV29-1 and TRBJ1-4, with 12 bases that match TRBD1. The clonotype comes from a man aged 18 to 30 with active or convalescent COVID-19. CDR3 amino acids: CSVGPGQGAGRLFF. The CDR3 coding sequence is TGCAGCGTTGGGCCGGGACAGGGGGCGGGACGGCTGTTTTTT.